This T cell receptor beta chain derives from a study of cytomegalovirus exposure and HLA in healthy donors. Study in general: A preliminary data release comprised 80 million or so unique TCRs obtained from HLA-typed donors.

There are a few counts of this clone. Its matching antigen is unknown. The CDR3 has 15 amino acids. Germline CDR1 GTSNPN, CDR2 SVGIG (reference sequence). V dropped 0 bases and J dropped 3 bases, with 12 bases sitting between them. Both 60 Vbeta primers and 13 Jbeta primers went into the PCR. Data came from immunoSEQ multiplex PCR; TCRdb stores just in-frame clones and leaves some out. The table has 160,000 or so clones, roughly 84% seen once. Broader study findings: Analysis performed later found over 15,000 TCR beta sequences associated with HLA alleles at 0.05 false discovery rate. In all likelihood, a cluster of highly shared sequence variants was a sequencing artifact.

The clonotype originates from a woman aged 18-30 years in good health and CMV-seronegative. The sequenced sample was PBMCs. The chain recombines TRBV30 with TRBJ2-4; D perhaps matches TRBD1 (5 bases). DNA for the CDR3: TGTGCCTGGAGTGTAGACAGTTCAGGCAAAAACATTCAGTACTTC. This gives the protein CAWSVDSSGKNIQYF.